This T cell receptor (beta chain) was sequenced for a study of regulatory T cells in long-lasting Graves disease. General study points: The study found TRBV28, TRBJ1-2 and TRBJ2-5 favored in persistent disease. TCR diversity was lower in persistent Graves' patients (versus newly diagnosed ones).

This clonotype was recorded many times. Its antigen is undetermined. In building TCR beta libraries, iRepertoire HTBI primers were used together with Arm-PCR of CDR3 regions. TCRdb reanalysed the multiplex PCR reads using MiXCR and keeps one entry per CDR3 protein. The data hold around 510,000 distinct CDR3 sequences, with around 20% observed a single time. As for time point: persistent/refractory GD, antithyroid drugs over 5 years with positive TRAb. PBMCs provided the RNA from which the TCR library was made. This CDR3 is 16 amino acids long. Germline lookup yields CDR1 MNHNS and CDR2 SASEGT. V lost 2 bases, J lost 0 bases, and 14 bases lay in between.

Sequences were derived from peripheral blood mononuclear cells (PBMCs), sampled when the disease was refractory, from a patient treated with antithyroid drugs. The receptor was derived from a female donor with Graves disease. The chain recombines TRBV6-1 with TRBJ2-7, with D tentatively TRBD2 (5 bases). CDR3 loop: CASSESLAFHSYEQYF. CDR3 coding DNA: TGTGCCAGCAGTGAATCCCTAGCCTTCCACTCCTACGAGCAGTACTTC.